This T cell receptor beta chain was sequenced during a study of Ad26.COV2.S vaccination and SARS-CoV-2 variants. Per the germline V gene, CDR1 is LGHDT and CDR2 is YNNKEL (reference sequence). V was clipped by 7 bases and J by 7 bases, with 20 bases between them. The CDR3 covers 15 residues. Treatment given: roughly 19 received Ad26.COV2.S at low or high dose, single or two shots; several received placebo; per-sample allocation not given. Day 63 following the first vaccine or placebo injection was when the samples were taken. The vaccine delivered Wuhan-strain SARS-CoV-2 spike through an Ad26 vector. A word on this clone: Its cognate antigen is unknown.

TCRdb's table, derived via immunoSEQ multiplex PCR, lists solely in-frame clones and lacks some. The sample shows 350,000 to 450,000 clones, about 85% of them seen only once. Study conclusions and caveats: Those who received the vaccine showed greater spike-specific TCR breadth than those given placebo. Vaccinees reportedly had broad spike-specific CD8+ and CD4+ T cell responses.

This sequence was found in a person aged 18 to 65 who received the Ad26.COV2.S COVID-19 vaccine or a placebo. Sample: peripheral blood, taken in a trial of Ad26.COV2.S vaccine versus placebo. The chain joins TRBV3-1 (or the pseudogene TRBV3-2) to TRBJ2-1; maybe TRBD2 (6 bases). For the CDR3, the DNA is TGTGCCAGCAACTGGGCGGGGACCCTGGAAAATGAGCAGTTCTTC. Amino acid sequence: CASNWAGTLENEQFF.